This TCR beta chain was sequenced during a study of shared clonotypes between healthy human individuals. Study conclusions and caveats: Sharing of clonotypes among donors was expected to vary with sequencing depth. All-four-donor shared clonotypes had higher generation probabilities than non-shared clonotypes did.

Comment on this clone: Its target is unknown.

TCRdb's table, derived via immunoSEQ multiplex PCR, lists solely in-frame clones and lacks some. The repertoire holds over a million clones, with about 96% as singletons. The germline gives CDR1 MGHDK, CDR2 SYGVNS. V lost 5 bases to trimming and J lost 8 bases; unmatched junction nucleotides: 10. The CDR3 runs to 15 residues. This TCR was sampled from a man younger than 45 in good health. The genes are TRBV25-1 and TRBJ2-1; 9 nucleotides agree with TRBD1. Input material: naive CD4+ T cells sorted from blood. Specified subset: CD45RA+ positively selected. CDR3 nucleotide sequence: TGTGCCAGCAGTTCGATGGGGACAGGGATCCATGAGCAGTTCTTC. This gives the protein CASSSMGTGIHEQFF.